Described below is a single T cell receptor (beta chain) sequence and its context. The CDR3 is made up of 16 amino acids. In germline, CDR1 is SGHTA, CDR2 FQGNSA. V was cut by 1 base and J by 2 bases, with 12 bases left in between. This record comes from a study of blood T cell repertoires in COVID-19. Study-wide background: Sites in the United States, Italy and Spain provided acute and convalescent COVID-19 samples.

Original data processing: Estimated nucleated cell counts came from reference gene primer amplification. Measured with immunoSEQ multiplex PCR; TCRdb has only the in-frame clones, and not every one. V and J calls and clone size follow that table, whereas D and trimming were derived from the DNA. Counted here are 85,000 or so clones, about 95% occurring once; the ten biggest clones make up about 4.1%. The TCR was taken from a human donor with active COVID-19. The donor label of this sample is uncertain. The sequenced material came from peripheral blood. V and J are TRBV7-2 and TRBJ1-5; D remains ambiguous. The CDR3, as DNA: TGTGCCAGCAGCTTAGATCCGTGGGGAGGCAATCAGCCCCAGCATTTT. Protein: CASSLDPWGGNQPQHF.